Listed here is a single T cell receptor (beta chain). TCRdb re-called the 5' RACE reads with MiXCR, one entry per CDR3 protein. The sample has some 300,000 distinct CDR3 sequences; 7.5% to 9.5% are singletons. Trimming left V 2 bases short and J 4 bases short, with 5 bases between. Germline V gene data show CDR1 as SNHLY and CDR2 as FYNNEI. The CDR3 extends over 12 amino acids. The record originates from a study of T cells after yellow fever vaccination. The clonotype was recovered from a man aged 18 to 30 who received the YFV17D yellow fever vaccine. This specimen was CD4+ T cells sorted from PBMCs, taken 5 days after the yellow fever booster vaccination. The chain combines TRBV2 with TRBJ1-1, with a tentative D call TRBD1 (5 bases). CDR3 amino acids: CASSERGTEAFF. The CDR3 nucleotides are TGTGCCAGCAGTGAAAGGGGCACTGAAGCTTTCTTT.